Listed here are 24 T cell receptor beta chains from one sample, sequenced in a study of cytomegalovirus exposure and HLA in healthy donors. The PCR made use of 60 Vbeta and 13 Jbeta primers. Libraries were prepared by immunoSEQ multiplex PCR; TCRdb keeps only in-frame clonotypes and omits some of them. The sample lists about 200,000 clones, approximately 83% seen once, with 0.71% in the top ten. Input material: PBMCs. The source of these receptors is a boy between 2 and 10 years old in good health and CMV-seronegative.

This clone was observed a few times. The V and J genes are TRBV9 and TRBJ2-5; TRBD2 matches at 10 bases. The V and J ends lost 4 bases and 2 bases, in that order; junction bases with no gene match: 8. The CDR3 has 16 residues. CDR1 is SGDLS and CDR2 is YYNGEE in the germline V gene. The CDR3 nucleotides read TGTGCCAGCAGCCCAGCTATAGCGGGGGGACAAGAGACCCAGTACTTC. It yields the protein CASSPAIAGGQETQYF.

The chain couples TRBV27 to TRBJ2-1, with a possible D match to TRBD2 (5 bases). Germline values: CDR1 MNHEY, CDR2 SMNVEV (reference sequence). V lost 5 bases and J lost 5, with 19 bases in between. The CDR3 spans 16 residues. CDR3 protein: CASSHLTGSTHNEQFF. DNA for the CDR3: TGTGCCAGCAGTCACCTAACGGGAAGTACGCACAATGAGCAGTTCTTC.

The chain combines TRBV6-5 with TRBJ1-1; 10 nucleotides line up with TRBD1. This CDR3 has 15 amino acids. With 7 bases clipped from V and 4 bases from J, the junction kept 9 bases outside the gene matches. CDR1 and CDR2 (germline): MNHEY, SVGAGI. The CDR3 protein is CASIFEGQGTTEAFF. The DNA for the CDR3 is TGTGCCAGCATTTTCGAGGGACAGGGGACCACTGAAGCTTTCTTT.

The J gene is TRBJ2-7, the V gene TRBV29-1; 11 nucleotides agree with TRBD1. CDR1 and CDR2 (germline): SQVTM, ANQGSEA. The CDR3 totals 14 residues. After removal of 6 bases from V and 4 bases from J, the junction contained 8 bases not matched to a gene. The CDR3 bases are TGCAGCGTGGGGACGGACAGGGGGCTATACGAGCAGTACTTC. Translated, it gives CSVGTDRGLYEQYF.

The CDR3 loop is CASSLRSQGGTGELFF. The DNA of the CDR3 is TGTGCCAGCAGTTTACGGTCGCAGGGGGGAACCGGGGAGCTGTTTTTT. The chain links TRBV27 to TRBJ2-2; maybe TRBD1 (7 bases). V dropped 2 bases and J dropped 5 bases, with 15 bases sitting between them. Germline CDR1 reads MNHEY; CDR2 reads SMNVEV (reference sequence). This CDR3 contains 16 residues.

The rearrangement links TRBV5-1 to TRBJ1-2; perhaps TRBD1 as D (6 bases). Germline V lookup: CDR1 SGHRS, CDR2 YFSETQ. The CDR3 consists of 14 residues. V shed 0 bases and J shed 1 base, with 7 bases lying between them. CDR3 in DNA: TGCGCCAGCAGCTTGGAGGGACATAACTATGGCTACACCTTC. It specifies CASSLEGHNYGYTF.

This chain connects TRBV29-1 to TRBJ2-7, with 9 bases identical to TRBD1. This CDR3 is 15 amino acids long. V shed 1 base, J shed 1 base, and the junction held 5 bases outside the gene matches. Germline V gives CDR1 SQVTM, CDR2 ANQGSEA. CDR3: CSVEVGGTGSYEQYF. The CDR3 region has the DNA TGCAGCGTTGAAGTAGGAGGGACAGGGTCCTACGAGCAGTACTTC.

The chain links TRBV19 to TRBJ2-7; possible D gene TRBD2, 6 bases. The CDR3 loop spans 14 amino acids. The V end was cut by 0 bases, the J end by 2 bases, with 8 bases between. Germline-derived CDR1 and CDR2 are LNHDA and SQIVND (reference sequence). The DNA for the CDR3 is TGTGCCAGTAGTATAGATGGGGGGACCTACGAGCAGTACTTC. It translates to CASSIDGGTYEQYF.

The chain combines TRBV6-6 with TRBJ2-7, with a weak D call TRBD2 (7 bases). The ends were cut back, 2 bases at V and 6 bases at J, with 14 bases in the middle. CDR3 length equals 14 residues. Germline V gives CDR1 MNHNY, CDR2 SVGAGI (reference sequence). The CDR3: CASSYKGGESEQYF. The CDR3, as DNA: TGTGCCAGCAGTTACAAGGGGGGGGAATCCGAGCAGTACTTC.

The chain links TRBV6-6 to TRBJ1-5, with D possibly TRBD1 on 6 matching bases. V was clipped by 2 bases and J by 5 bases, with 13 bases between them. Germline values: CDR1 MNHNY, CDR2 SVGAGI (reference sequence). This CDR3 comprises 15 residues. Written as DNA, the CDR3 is TGTGCCAGCAGTTACGCAACAGGGTCGGATCAGCCCCAGCATTTT. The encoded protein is CASSYATGSDQPQHF.

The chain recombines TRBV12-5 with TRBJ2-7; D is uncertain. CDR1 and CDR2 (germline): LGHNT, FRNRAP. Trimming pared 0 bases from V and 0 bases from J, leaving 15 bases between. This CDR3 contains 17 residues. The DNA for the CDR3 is TGTGCTAGTGGTTTGGTACGCGAGACACTTCTCTCCTACGAGCAGTACTTC. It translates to CASGLVRETLLSYEQYF.

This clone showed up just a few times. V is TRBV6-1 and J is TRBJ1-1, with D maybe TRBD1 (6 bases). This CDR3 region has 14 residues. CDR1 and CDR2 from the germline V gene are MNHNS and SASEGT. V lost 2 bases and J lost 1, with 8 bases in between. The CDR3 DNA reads TGTGCCAGCAGTGAAACAGGGCGGAACACTGAAGCTTTCTTT. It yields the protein CASSETGRNTEAFF.

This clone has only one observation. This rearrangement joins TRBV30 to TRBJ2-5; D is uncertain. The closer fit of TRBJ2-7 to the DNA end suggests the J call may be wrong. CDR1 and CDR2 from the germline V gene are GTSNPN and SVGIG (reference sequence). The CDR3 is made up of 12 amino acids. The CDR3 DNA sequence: TGTGCCTGGAGCGAGGTCTCCTACGAGCAGTACTTC. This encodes CAWSEVSYEQYF.

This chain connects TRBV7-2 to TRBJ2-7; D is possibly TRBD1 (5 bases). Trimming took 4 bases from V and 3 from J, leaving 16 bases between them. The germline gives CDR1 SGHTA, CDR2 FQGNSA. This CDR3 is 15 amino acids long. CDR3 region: CASSYDADMYYEQYF. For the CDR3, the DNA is TGTGCCAGCAGCTATGACGCGGACATGTACTACGAGCAGTACTTC.

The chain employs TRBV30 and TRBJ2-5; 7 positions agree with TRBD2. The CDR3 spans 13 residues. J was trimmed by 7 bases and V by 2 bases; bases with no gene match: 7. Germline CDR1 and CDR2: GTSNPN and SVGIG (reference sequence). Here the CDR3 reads CAWSRRESATQYF. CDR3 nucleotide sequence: TGTGCCTGGAGTAGGCGGGAGTCGGCGACCCAGTACTTC.

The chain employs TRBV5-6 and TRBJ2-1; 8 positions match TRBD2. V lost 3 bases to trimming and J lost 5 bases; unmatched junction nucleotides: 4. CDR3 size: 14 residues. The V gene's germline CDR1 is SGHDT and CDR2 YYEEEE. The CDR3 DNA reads TGTGCCAGCAGCTCCGGGGGGGGTAACAATGAGCAGTTCTTC. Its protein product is CASSSGGGNNEQFF.

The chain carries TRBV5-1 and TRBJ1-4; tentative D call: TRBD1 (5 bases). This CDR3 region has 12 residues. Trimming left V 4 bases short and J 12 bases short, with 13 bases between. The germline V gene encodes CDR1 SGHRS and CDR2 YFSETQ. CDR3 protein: CASSPGGGELFF. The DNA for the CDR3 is TGCGCCAGCAGCCCGGGCGGGGGGGAACTGTTTTTT.

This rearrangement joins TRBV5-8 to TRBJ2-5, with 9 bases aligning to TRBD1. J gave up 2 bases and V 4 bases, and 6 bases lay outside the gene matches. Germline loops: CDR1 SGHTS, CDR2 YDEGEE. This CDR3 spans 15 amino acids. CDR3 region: CASSPGTGKQETQYF. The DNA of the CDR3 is TGTGCCAGCAGCCCAGGGACAGGGAAGCAAGAGACCCAGTACTTC.

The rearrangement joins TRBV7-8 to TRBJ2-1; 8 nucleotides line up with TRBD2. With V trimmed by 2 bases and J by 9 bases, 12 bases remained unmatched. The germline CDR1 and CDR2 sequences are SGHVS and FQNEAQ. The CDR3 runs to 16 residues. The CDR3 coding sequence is TGTGCCAGCAGCTTAACTAGCGGAGCGATTCGGGGTGAGCAGTTCTTC. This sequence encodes CASSLTSGAIRGEQFF.

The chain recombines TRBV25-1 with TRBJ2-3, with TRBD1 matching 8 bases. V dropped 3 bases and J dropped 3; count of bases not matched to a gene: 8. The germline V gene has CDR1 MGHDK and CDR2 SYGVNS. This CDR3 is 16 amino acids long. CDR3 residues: CASSDSTGAVTDTQYF. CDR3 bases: TGTGCCAGCAGTGACTCGACAGGGGCGGTGACAGATACGCAGTATTTT.

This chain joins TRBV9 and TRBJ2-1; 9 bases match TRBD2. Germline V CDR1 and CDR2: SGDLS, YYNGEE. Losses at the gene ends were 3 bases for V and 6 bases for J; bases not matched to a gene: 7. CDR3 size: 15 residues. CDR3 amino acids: CASSAGGGGANEQFF. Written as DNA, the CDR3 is TGTGCCAGCAGCGCCGGGGGCGGGGGGGCCAATGAGCAGTTCTTC.

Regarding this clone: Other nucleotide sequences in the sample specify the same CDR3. The CDR3 sequence: CASSVGTSGYNEQFF. The CDR3 DNA reads as TGTGCCAGCAGCGTAGGGACTAGCGGATACAATGAGCAGTTCTTC. The chain uses TRBV9 and TRBJ2-1, with 10 bases aligning to TRBD2. From germline, CDR1 is SGDLS and CDR2 YYNGEE. V lost 0 bases and J lost 4; bases outside the gene matches: 1. This CDR3 has 15 amino acids.

The chain's CDR3 is CASNTRQGRPEAFF. Written as DNA, the CDR3 is TGTGCCAGCAATACTAGACAGGGCAGACCTGAAGCTTTCTTT. The genes are TRBV6-5 and TRBJ1-1, with TRBD1 matching 7 bases. The CDR3 loop spans 14 amino acids. Germline trimming cut 7 bases from V and 6 bases from J; bases unmatched to any gene: 11. CDR1 is MNHEY, CDR2 SVGAGI, per germline.

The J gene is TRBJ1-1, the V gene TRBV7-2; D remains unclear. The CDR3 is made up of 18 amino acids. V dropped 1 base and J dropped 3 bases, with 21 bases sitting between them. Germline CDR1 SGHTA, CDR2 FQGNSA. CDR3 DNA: TGTGCCAGCAGCTTAGTGTGGGAGGACGTCGGGTGGGACACTGAAGCTTTCTTT. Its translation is CASSLVWEDVGWDTEAFF.